This T cell receptor (beta chain) was observed in a study of blood T cells in healthy people across ages. Trimming cost V 1 base and J 2 bases, with 9 bases left between them. CDR1 and CDR2 (germline): DFQATT, SNEGSKA (reference sequence). This CDR3 comprises 15 residues. This clonotype was found a few times. With a J-beta primer mix and a sample-barcoded 5' primer, a second PCR ran roughly 6 to 11 cycles. TCRdb passed the 5' RACE reads through MiXCR, listing each CDR3 protein once. The sample holds hundreds of thousands of distinct CDR3 sequences, over 45% seen once. The clonotype originates from a man in his thirties or forties in good health. The rearrangement joins TRBV20-1 to TRBJ2-6; D is perhaps TRBD1 (5 bases). The sample taken for sequencing was blood. Written as DNA, the CDR3 is TGCAGTGCTAGAGTCCAGGGAACTGGGGCCAACGTCCTGACTTTC. Protein product: CSARVQGTGANVLTF.